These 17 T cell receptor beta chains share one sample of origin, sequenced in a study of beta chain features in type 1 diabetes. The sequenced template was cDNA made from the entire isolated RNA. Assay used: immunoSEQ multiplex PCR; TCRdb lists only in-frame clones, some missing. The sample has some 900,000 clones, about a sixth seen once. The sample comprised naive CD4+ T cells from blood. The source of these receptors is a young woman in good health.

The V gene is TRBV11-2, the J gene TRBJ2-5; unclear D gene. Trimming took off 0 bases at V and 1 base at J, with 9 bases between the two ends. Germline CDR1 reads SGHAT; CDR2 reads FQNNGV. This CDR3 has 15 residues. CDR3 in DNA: TGTGCCAGCAGCTTAGATTTTTCGGGCCAAGAGACCCAGTACTTC. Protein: CASSLDFSGQETQYF. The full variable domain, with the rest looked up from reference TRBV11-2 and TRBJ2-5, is EAGVAQSPRYKIIEKRQSVAFWCNPISGHATLYWYQQILGQGPKLLIQFQNNGVVDDSQLPKDRFSAERLKGVDSTLKIQPAKLEDSAVYLCASSLDFSGQETQYFGPGTRLLVL.

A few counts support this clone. This chain's CDR3 is CASRPCRGSYNEQFF. For the CDR3, the DNA is TGTGCCAGCAGACCTTGCCGCGGCAGCTACAATGAGCAGTTCTTC. The V call is TRBV21-1, the J call TRBJ2-1; TRBD2 is taken as the D call from the table, unchecked against the DNA. TRBV21-1 is deemed a pseudogene. The CDR3 consists of 15 residues.

The CDR3 reads CASSLGGNAFF. The CDR3 nucleotides are TGTGCCAGCAGCCTAGGGGGGAACGCTTTCTTT. The chain employs TRBV28 and TRBJ1-1, with a tentative D call TRBD1 (6 bases). V gave up 6 bases and J gave up 11 bases, with 13 bases separating them. CDR1 is MDHEN and CDR2 is SYDVKM in the germline V gene. This CDR3 region has 11 residues.

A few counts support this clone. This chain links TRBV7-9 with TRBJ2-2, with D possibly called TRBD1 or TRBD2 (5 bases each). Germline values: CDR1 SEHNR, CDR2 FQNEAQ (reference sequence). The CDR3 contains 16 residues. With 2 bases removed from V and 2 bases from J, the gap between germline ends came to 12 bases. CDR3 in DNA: TGTGCCAGCAGCTTACCCGGGACCCCTAACACCGGGGAGCTGTTTTTT. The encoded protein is CASSLPGTPNTGELFF.

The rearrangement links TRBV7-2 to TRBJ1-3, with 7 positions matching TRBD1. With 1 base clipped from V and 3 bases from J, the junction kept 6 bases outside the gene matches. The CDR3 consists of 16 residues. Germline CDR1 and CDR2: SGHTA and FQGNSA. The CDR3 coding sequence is TGTGCCAGCAGCTTAGAGAGGGGGCAGGATGGAAACACCATATATTTT. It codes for CASSLERGQDGNTIYF.

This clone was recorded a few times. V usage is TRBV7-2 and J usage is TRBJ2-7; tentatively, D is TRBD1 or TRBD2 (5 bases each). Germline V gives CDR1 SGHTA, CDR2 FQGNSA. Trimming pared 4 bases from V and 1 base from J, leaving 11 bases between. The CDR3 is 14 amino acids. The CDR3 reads CASSSGRGSYEQYF. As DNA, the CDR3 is TGTGCCAGCAGCTCGGGACGGGGTTCCTACGAGCAGTACTTC.

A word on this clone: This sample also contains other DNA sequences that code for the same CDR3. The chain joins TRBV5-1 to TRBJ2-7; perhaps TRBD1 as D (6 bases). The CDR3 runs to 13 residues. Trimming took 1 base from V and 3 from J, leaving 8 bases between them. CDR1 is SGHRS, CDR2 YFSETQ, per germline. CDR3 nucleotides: TGCGCCAGCAGCTTGCCGGACAGCTACGAGCAGTACTTC. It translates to CASSLPDSYEQYF.

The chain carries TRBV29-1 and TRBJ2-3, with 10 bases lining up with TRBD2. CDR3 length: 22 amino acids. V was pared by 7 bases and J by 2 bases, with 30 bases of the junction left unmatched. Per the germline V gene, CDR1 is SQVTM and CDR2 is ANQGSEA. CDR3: CSARLRGWEASGSPGATDTQYF. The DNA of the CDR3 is TGCAGCGCCCGCCTTAGGGGATGGGAAGCTAGCGGGAGCCCTGGGGCCACAGATACGCAGTATTTT.

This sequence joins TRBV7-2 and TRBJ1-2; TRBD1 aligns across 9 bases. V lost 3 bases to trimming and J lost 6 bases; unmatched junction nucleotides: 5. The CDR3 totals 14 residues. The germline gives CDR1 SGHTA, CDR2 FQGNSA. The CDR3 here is CASSLGTGSDGYTF. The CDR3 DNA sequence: TGTGCCAGCAGCTTGGGGACAGGGAGTGATGGCTACACCTTC.

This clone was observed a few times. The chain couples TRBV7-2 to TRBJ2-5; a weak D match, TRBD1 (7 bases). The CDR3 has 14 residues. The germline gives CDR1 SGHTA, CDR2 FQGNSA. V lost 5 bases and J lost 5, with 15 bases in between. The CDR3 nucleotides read TGTGCCAGCAGCCCCGGGCCAGGGGGGGAGACCCAGTACTTC. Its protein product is CASSPGPGGETQYF.

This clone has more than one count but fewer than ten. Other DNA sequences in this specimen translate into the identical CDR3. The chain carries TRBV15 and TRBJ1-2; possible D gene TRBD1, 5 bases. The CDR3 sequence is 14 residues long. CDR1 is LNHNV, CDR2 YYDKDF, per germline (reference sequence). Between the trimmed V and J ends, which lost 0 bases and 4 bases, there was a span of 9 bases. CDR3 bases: TGTGCCACCAGCAGAGATCTGGGGCCCTATGGCTACACCTTC. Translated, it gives CATSRDLGPYGYTF.

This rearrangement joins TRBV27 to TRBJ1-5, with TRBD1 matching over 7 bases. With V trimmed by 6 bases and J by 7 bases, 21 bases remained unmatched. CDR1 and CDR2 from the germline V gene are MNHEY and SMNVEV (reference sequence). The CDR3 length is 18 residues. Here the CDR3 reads CASSSVGVGHRTGQPQHF. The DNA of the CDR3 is TGTGCCAGCAGCTCCGTGGGGGTCGGACATCGGACAGGCCAGCCCCAGCATTTT.

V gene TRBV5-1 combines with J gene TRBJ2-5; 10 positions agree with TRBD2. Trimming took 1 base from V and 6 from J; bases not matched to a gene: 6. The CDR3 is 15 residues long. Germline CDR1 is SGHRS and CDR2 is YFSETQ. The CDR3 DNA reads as TGCGCCAGCAGCTTGTCTAGCGGGAGTTGGAAGACCCAGTACTTC. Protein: CASSLSSGSWKTQYF. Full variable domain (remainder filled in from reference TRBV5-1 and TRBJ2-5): KAGVTQTPRYLIKTRGQQVTLSCSPISGHRSVSWYQQTPGQGLQFLFEYFSETQRNKGNFPGRFSGRQFSNSRSEMNVSTLELGDSALYLCASSLSSGSWKTQYFGPGTRLLVL.

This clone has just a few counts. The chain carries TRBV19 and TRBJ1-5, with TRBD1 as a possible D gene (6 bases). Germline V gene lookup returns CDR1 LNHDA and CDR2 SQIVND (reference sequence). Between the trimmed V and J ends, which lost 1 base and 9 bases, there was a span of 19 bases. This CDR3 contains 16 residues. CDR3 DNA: TGTGCCAGTAGTATAGCTCAAGGGGACATCCGCCGGCCCCAGCATTTT. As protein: CASSIAQGDIRRPQHF. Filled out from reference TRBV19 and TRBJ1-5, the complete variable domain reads DGGITQSPKYLFRKEGQNVTLSCEQNLNHDAMYWYRQDPGQGLRLIYYSQIVNDFQKGDIAEGYSVSREKKESFPLTVTSAQKNPTAFYLCASSIAQGDIRRPQHFGDGTRLSIL.

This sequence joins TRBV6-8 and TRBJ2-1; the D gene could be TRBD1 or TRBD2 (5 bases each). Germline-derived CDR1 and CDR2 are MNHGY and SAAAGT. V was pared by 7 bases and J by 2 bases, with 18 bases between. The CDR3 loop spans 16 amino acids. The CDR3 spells CASTPRGGQPYNEQFF. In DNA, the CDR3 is TGTGCCAGCACCCCAAGGGGCGGGCAACCCTACAATGAGCAGTTCTTC.

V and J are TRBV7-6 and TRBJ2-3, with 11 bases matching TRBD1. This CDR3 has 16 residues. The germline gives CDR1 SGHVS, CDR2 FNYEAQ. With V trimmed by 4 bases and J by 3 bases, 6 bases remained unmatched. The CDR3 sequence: CASSSGQGANTDTQYF. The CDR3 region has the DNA TGTGCCAGCAGCTCCGGACAGGGGGCGAATACAGATACGCAGTATTTT.

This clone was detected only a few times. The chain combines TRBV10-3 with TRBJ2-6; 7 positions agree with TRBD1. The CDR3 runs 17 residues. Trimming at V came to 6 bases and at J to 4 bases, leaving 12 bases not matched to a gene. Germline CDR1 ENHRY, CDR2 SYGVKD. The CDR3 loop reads CAIRPWAGGTGANVLTF. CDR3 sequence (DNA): TGTGCCATCAGACCCTGGGCAGGGGGTACCGGGGCCAACGTCCTGACTTTC.